Each of the 22 T cell receptor beta chains below was sequenced from the same sample in a study of control samples from healthy donors and cancer patients. Repertoires were generated with immunoSEQ multiplex PCR, while TCRdb's copy carries only in-frame clones and drops some. This table has about 130,000 clones, around nine tenths appearing once. The sequenced material came from blood. Source of these receptors: a man aged 18 to 29 in good health.

The V and J genes are TRBV3-1 (or the pseudogene TRBV3-2) and TRBJ2-7; no definite D call. Trimming removed 1 base from V and 3 bases from J, with 7 bases in between. Germline lookup yields CDR1 LGHDT and CDR2 YNNKEL (reference sequence). The CDR3 loop spans 13 amino acids. In DNA, the CDR3 is TGTGCCAGCAGCCAAGGAGTAGTCTACGAGCAGTACTTC. Protein sequence: CASSQGVVYEQYF.

This sequence joins TRBV5-3 and TRBJ2-7; D possibly corresponds to TRBD1 (7 bases). TRBV5-3 is recorded as an ORF, its role being uncertain. CDR3 length: 15 residues. Between the trimmed V and J ends, which lost 4 bases and 2 bases, there was a span of 16 bases. This CDR3 reads CARSPGGDRAYEQYF. Written as DNA, the CDR3 is TGTGCCAGAAGCCCCGGAGGGGACAGAGCCTACGAGCAGTACTTC.

The J gene is TRBJ1-1, the V gene TRBV19; no clear D. The CDR3 contains 15 residues. Trimming removed 3 bases from V and 3 bases from J, with 14 bases in between. Per germline, CDR1 LNHDA and CDR2 SQIVND (reference sequence). The CDR3 DNA follows: TGTGCCAGTAGTATCGTGGGAGGGTTGGACACTGAAGCTTTCTTT. Translation gives CASSIVGGLDTEAFF.

The J gene is TRBJ2-2, the V gene TRBV30; the D gene is possibly TRBD2 (6 bases). This CDR3 has 18 residues. The V gene lost 0 bases and the J gene lost 2 bases, with 19 bases spanning the gap. CDR1 and CDR2 (germline): GTSNPN, SVGIG (reference sequence). The CDR3 loop reads CAWSVLWRGVGNTGELFF. The CDR3 DNA sequence: TGTGCCTGGAGTGTACTTTGGCGGGGCGTAGGAAACACCGGGGAGCTGTTTTTT.

The rearrangement uses TRBV2 and TRBJ1-2; D remains unclear. The CDR3 has 13 residues. V lost 5 bases to trimming and J lost 6 bases, with 13 bases between them. Germline-derived CDR1 and CDR2 are SNHLY and FYNNEI. CDR3 bases: TGTGCCAGCAGTCCGGAACCTCACAATGGCTACACCTTC. Translated: CASSPEPHNGYTF.

The chain uses TRBV9 and TRBJ2-7; D gene ambiguous. CDR3 length: 18 amino acids. Germline loops: CDR1 SGDLS, CDR2 YYNGEE. The V end lost 2 bases, the J end lost 0 bases, and 21 bases lay between the germline ends. The CDR3 DNA follows: TGTGCCAGCAGCGTCCCTAAAGGTGGGTCCCCTAACTCCTACGAGCAGTACTTC. Translating gives CASSVPKGGSPNSYEQYF.

The CDR3 bases are TGTGCCAGCAGTTCGGTGGGGACCCACTATGGCTACACCTTC. It yields the protein CASSSVGTHYGYTF. The chain couples TRBV6-6 to TRBJ1-2, with a tentative D call TRBD1 (5 bases). The CDR3 loop spans 14 amino acids. V lost 4 bases and J lost 3, with 12 bases in between. Germline V gene sequence: CDR1 MNHNY, CDR2 SVGAGI (reference sequence).

The DNA for the CDR3 is TGTGCCAGCAGTGAATTTCGGGAGACCCAGTACTTC. Translation: CASSEFRETQYF. The chain has TRBV2 and TRBJ2-5; D gene uncertain. Germline lookup yields CDR1 SNHLY and CDR2 FYNNEI. This CDR3 spans 12 amino acids. Trimming took 2 bases from V and 5 from J, leaving 6 bases between them.

V gene TRBV29-1 combines with J gene TRBJ2-7, with 7 bases lining up with TRBD1. Trimming at V came to 7 bases and at J to 4 bases, leaving 13 bases not matched to a gene. CDR3 length: 14 amino acids. Germline lookup yields CDR1 SQVTM and CDR2 ANQGSEA. For the CDR3, the DNA is TGCAGCGCCGGCCAACAGGGGTTGGCGTACGAGCAGTACTTC. Encoded protein: CSAGQQGLAYEQYF.

The CDR3 sequence: CASSQGAGDTYNEQFF. Written as DNA, the CDR3 is TGTGCCAGCAGCCAAGGTGCGGGGGACACCTACAATGAGCAGTTCTTC. The chain has TRBV4-2 and TRBJ2-1, with D perhaps TRBD2 (7 bases). The length of the CDR3 is 16 residues. Germline CDR1 is LGHNA and CDR2 is YNFKEQ. V gave up 1 base and J gave up 2 bases, with 12 bases separating them.

The chain combines TRBV7-9 with TRBJ2-7; no clear D. V lost 5 bases and J lost 1, with 6 bases in between. CDR3 length equals 12 residues. Looked up from germline, CDR1 is SEHNR and CDR2 is FQNEAQ (reference sequence). The CDR3 DNA sequence: TGTGCCAGCAGCCCACAGTCCTACGAGCAGTACTTC. Translation gives CASSPQSYEQYF.

The V and J genes are TRBV11-2 and TRBJ2-2; 14 bases line up with TRBD2. This CDR3 region has 18 residues. In germline, CDR1 is SGHAT, CDR2 FQNNGV. V shed 5 bases and J 1 base; nucleotides not matched to a gene: 6. The CDR3 loop is CASSPGLAGGLNTGELFF. The CDR3 nucleotides read TGTGCCAGCAGCCCAGGACTAGCGGGGGGCCTGAACACCGGGGAGCTGTTTTTT.

This chain joins TRBV5-1 and TRBJ1-2, with D possibly being TRBD1 (5 bases). Germline CDR1 SGHRS, CDR2 YFSETQ. V lost 0 bases to trimming and J lost 8 bases, with 14 bases between them. The CDR3 totals 14 residues. The CDR3 DNA is TGCGCCAGCAGCTTGGCCGACGGGGCGGGCGGCTACACCTTC. It is translated as CASSLADGAGGYTF.

This clone has only one observation. The chain combines TRBV6-1 with TRBJ1-2, with a possible D match to TRBD1 (6 bases). Germline V gene sequence: CDR1 MNHNS, CDR2 SASEGT. The V gene lost 1 base and the J gene lost 4 bases, with 13 bases spanning the gap. The CDR3 is made up of 15 amino acids. Here the CDR3 reads CASSEGTVRLYGYTF. As DNA, the CDR3 is TGTGCCAGCAGTGAAGGGACAGTTCGCCTCTATGGCTACACCTTC.

This rearrangement joins TRBV10-1 to TRBJ1-2, with 10 bases identical to TRBD1. Germline V gene data show CDR1 as WNHNN and CDR2 as SYGVQD (reference sequence). CDR3 size: 15 residues. Trimming cost V 0 bases and J 8 bases; bases outside gene matches: 6. CDR3 nucleotides: TGCGCCAGCAGTGAGTCCAGACAGGGGGCTTGGGGCTACACCTTC. Amino acids: CASSESRQGAWGYTF.

The chain joins TRBV4-2 to TRBJ2-2; 7 bases are a match to TRBD1. The CDR3 extends over 15 amino acids. Looked up from germline, CDR1 is LGHNA and CDR2 is YNFKEQ. Trimming cost V 3 bases and J 4 bases; bases outside gene matches: 5. CDR3 in amino acids: CASSQPGQLTGELFF. The CDR3 DNA reads as TGTGCCAGCAGCCAGCCGGGACAGCTCACCGGGGAGCTGTTTTTT.

This clone was observed a single time. This CDR3 is CASSSELWVSNEQFF. The DNA of the CDR3 is TGCGCCAGCAGCTCTGAACTTTGGGTAAGCAATGAGCAGTTCTTC. The genes are TRBV5-1 and TRBJ2-1; D uncertain. Trimming left V 3 bases short and J 6 bases short, with 16 bases between. The germline V gene encodes CDR1 SGHRS and CDR2 YFSETQ. The CDR3 consists of 15 residues.

This clone is a singleton in its sample. The chain recombines TRBV9 with TRBJ2-1; 15 positions agree with TRBD2. Germline assignment: CDR1 SGDLS and CDR2 YYNGEE. The CDR3 covers 18 residues. V trimming: 3 bases; J trimming: 4 bases; junction bases outside the gene matches: 8. CDR3 DNA: TGTGCCAGCAGCGCCAGAACCGGGACTAGCGGGGGGTACAATGAGCAGTTCTTC. Amino acids: CASSARTGTSGGYNEQFF.

The chain has TRBV7-3 and TRBJ2-2, with a possible D match to TRBD1 (5 bases). Germline lookup yields CDR1 SGHTA and CDR2 FQGTGA. There are 13 residues in the CDR3. Deletions cut 4 bases from V and 5 bases from J, with 8 bases between. The DNA for the CDR3 is TGTGCCAGCAGCTCCCAGGGTACCGGGGAGCTGTTTTTT. Translated: CASSSQGTGELFF.

V and J are TRBV7-6 and TRBJ2-1; D possibly uses TRBD1 or TRBD2 (6 bases each). The CDR3 has 15 residues. Trimming cost V 0 bases and J 5 bases, with 11 bases left between them. Per germline, CDR1 SGHVS and CDR2 FNYEAQ. The CDR3 region is CASSLAGGGNNEQFF. The CDR3 DNA follows: TGTGCCAGCAGCTTAGCCGGGGGCGGAAACAATGAGCAGTTCTTC.

The chain combines TRBV29-1 with TRBJ2-2; 9 bases line up with TRBD2. CDR1 SQVTM and CDR2 ANQGSEA come from the germline V gene. V was pared by 6 bases and J by 6 bases, with 8 bases of the junction left unmatched. The CDR3 length is 14 residues. CDR3 protein: CSVFLAGIPGELFF. The CDR3 bases are TGCAGCGTCTTTCTAGCGGGGATTCCCGGGGAGCTGTTTTTT.

In its sample, this clone was seen once. The CDR3 loop reads CASSSGLAGPPYNEQFF. The CDR3, as DNA: TGTGCCAGCAGCTCCGGACTAGCGGGGCCCCCCTACAATGAGCAGTTCTTC. The chain employs TRBV7-2 and TRBJ2-1; 12 bases are a match to TRBD2. CDR1 and CDR2 from the germline V gene are SGHTA and FQGNSA. The CDR3 has 17 amino acids. V lost 4 bases to trimming and J lost 2 bases; unmatched junction nucleotides: 6.